This T cell receptor beta chain appears in the sequencing data of a study of glioma-infiltrating T cells after dendritic cell vaccination. Whole-study context: At biweekly intervals, patients got three intradermal dendritic cell vaccine injections.

Regarding the study as a whole: Patients with more pretreatment TILs had longer time to progression and survival.

Sequencing used immunoSEQ multiplex PCR; TCRdb keeps in-frame clones, though not all of them. The sample lists under 130,000 clones; around 90% were seen once. The germline V gene has CDR1 SGHAT and CDR2 FQNNGV. The CDR3 is 15 residues long. Trimming took 1 base from V and 7 from J; bases not matched to a gene: 10. Concerning this clone itself: As yet, its antigen is unknown.

The time point denotes: after dendritic cell vaccination, including at tumor progression/relapse. This sample comprised blood, obtained after dendritic cell vaccination. The receptor was isolated from a human donor with glioblastoma. The V gene is TRBV11-2, the J gene TRBJ2-7; 7 bases are a match to TRBD1. The DNA of the CDR3 is TGTGCCAGCAGCTTAGCAGGGACAGTCTTTGGGGAGCAGTACTTC. It encodes CASSLAGTVFGEQYF.